These 25 T cell receptor beta chains share one sample of origin, sequenced in a study of T-cell reconstitution after alpha-beta-depleted transplantation in children. Preparation of the TCRbeta library used unique molecular identifiers. TCRdb fed the PCR reads into MiXCR, producing one record per CDR3 protein. The sample lists about 480,000 distinct CDR3 sequences, 12% occurring once. The sequences come from PBMCs from the stem cell graft donor, collected from the stem cell graft. These receptors all stem from a human donor who donated a stem cell graft to a child with combined immunodeficiency.

This clonotype was picked up a small number of times. V is TRBV27 and J is TRBJ2-6; D could derive from TRBD1 or TRBD2 (5 bases each). Trimming shortened V by 5 bases and J by 2 bases, and 13 bases separated the two germline ends. Germline CDR1 reads MNHEY; CDR2 reads SMNVEV (reference sequence). This CDR3 is built from 16 residues. CDR3 protein: CASSLQGVPGANVLTF. The CDR3 nucleotides read TGTGCCAGCAGTCTCCAGGGAGTGCCTGGGGCCAACGTCCTGACTTTC.

This clonotype showed up just a few times. The V gene is TRBV27, the J gene TRBJ2-7; 9 bases agree with TRBD1. The trim removed 2 bases at V and 7 bases at J, leaving 6 bases unmatched. Germline CDR1 MNHEY, CDR2 SMNVEV (reference sequence). The length of the CDR3 is 14 residues. CDR3 nucleotide sequence: TGTGCCAGCAGTTTAGGGGGACAGGGTTGGGAGCAGTACTTC. Translation: CASSLGGQGWEQYF.

The chain carries TRBV5-1 and TRBJ2-5; TRBD2 aligns across 10 bases. The CDR3 extends over 16 amino acids. The germline CDR1 and CDR2 sequences are SGHRS and YFSETQ. V dropped 0 bases and J dropped 0; count of bases not matched to a gene: 2. CDR3 sequence: CASSLEAGGYQETQYF. The CDR3 DNA follows: TGCGCCAGCAGCTTGGAAGCGGGGGGGTACCAAGAGACCCAGTACTTC.

This clonotype came up a few times. J is TRBJ2-7 and V is TRBV10-3; 8 bases map to TRBD1. Germline values: CDR1 ENHRY, CDR2 SYGVKD. The CDR3 runs 14 residues. The V segment lost 2 bases and the J segment 7 bases; nucleotides outside the gene matches: 7. CDR3 DNA sequence: TGTGCCATCAGTGAGCAGGACAGGGTCGGGGAGCAGTACTTC. Its translation: CAISEQDRVGEQYF.

This clonotype was seen more than once but under ten times. CDR3 in amino acids: CATQSAGAADTQYF. Here the CDR3 DNA reads TGTGCCACCCAATCAGCAGGGGCCGCAGATACGCAGTATTTT. This rearrangement joins TRBV24-1 to TRBJ2-3; possible D gene TRBD1, 6 bases. The germline gives CDR1 KGHDR, CDR2 SFDVKD. Trimming pared 9 bases from V and 4 bases from J, leaving 16 bases between. This CDR3 is 14 amino acids long.

This clonotype was seen ten or more times. The rearrangement joins TRBV20-1 to TRBJ2-1; 11 nucleotides line up with TRBD2. Germline V lookup: CDR1 DFQATT, CDR2 SNEGSKA (reference sequence). With V trimmed by 3 bases and J by 4 bases, 8 bases remained unmatched. The CDR3 extends over 16 amino acids. DNA for the CDR3: TGCAGTGCTAGGAGTCTAGCGGGGGGCGGTTACAATGAGCAGTTCTTC. The encoded protein is CSARSLAGGGYNEQFF.

This clonotype was seen a few times. Written as DNA, the CDR3 is TGTGCCATCAGTGAGTCAGCTAGCGGGACATGGGACATTCAGTACTTC. Translating gives CAISESASGTWDIQYF. This rearrangement joins TRBV10-3 to TRBJ2-4; 9 positions match TRBD2. Germline-derived CDR1 and CDR2 are ENHRY and SYGVKD. The CDR3 length is 16 residues. V was pared by 0 bases and J by 8 bases, with 8 bases of the junction left unmatched.

The gene calls are TRBV18 and TRBJ2-2; unclear D gene. Deletions cut 0 bases from V and 3 bases from J, with 5 bases between. The germline V gene encodes CDR1 KGHSH and CDR2 LQKENI. The CDR3 has 14 residues. CDR3 DNA: TGTGCCAGCTCACCACCTCGACACACCGGGGAGCTGTTTTTT. Residues: CASSPPRHTGELFF.

The chain recombines TRBV4-2 with TRBJ1-5; D might be TRBD1 (5 bases). Between the trimmed V and J ends, which lost 6 bases and 2 bases, there was a span of 17 bases. The CDR3 contains 16 residues. Germline-derived CDR1 and CDR2 are LGHNA and YNFKEQ. This chain's CDR3 is CASRPSTVGGNQPQHF. CDR3 in DNA: TGTGCCAGCAGGCCAAGCACCGTGGGGGGCAATCAGCCCCAGCATTTT.

This clonotype was counted many times. This sequence joins TRBV15 and TRBJ2-1; weak D call: TRBD1 (6 bases). Germline values: CDR1 LNHNV, CDR2 YYDKDF (reference sequence). The CDR3 is 16 residues long. The V end lost 4 bases, the J end lost 2 bases, and 15 bases lay between the germline ends. The CDR3 loop reads CATSIPQGPPYNEQFF. The CDR3 DNA is TGTGCCACCAGCATCCCGCAGGGGCCACCCTACAATGAGCAGTTCTTC.

The chain couples TRBV4-3 to TRBJ2-2; the match to TRBD2 covers 8 bases. CDR1 is LGHNA and CDR2 is YSLEER in the germline V gene. V was clipped by 3 bases and J by 6 bases; unmatched bases: 3. The CDR3 covers 14 residues. The DNA of the CDR3 is TGCGCCAGCAGCCACTCTAGCGGGTCCGGGGAGCTGTTTTTT. As protein: CASSHSSGSGELFF.

In its sample, this clonotype was seen many times. The chain has TRBV10-3 and TRBJ2-5; D is possibly TRBD1 (6 bases). CDR1 is ENHRY, CDR2 SYGVKD, per germline. Trimming cost V 6 bases and J 1 base, with 12 bases left between them. The CDR3 is made up of 14 amino acids. CDR3 nucleotides: TGTGCCATCAGAGCGCAGGGGCTCCAAGAGACCCAGTACTTC. Translation: CAIRAQGLQETQYF.

V and J are TRBV10-3 and TRBJ2-7; D possibly matches TRBD1 or TRBD2 (5 bases each). The CDR3 loop spans 14 amino acids. The V and J ends lost 6 bases and 1 base respectively, with 13 bases between them. The germline V gene encodes CDR1 ENHRY and CDR2 SYGVKD. The CDR3 nucleotides read TGTGCCATCAGGCAGGGACCATTATCCTACGAGCAGTACTTC. Residues: CAIRQGPLSYEQYF.

This clonotype was counted between two and nine times. This chain joins TRBV11-3 and TRBJ2-1, with TRBD2 matching 12 bases. CDR3 length: 15 residues. The ends lost 6 bases at V and 4 bases at J; junction bases unmatched: 4. Germline V gene data show CDR1 as SGHNT and CDR2 as YENEEA. This CDR3 is CASRLTSGGYNEQFF. The CDR3 DNA is TGTGCCAGCAGACTCACTAGCGGGGGGTACAATGAGCAGTTCTTC. Full variable domain (missing parts from reference TRBV11-3 and TRBJ2-1): EAGVVQSPRYKIIEKKQPVAFWCNPISGHNTLYWYLQNLGQGPELLIRYENEEAVDDSQLPKDRFSAERLKGVDSTLKIQPAELGDSAVYLCASRLTSGGYNEQFFGPGTRLTVL.

V is TRBV5-1 and J is TRBJ2-3, with 10 bases matching TRBD2. The ends lost 6 bases at V and 4 bases at J; junction bases unmatched: 11. Looked up from germline, CDR1 is SGHRS and CDR2 is YFSETQ. CDR3 length equals 16 residues. CDR3 region: CASTDPSGSWSDTQYF. CDR3 in DNA: TGCGCCAGCACCGACCCTAGCGGGAGCTGGTCAGATACGCAGTATTTT.

V is TRBV4-3 and J is TRBJ2-7; TRBD1 agrees at 12 bases. The CDR3 has 18 residues. Germline V CDR1 and CDR2: LGHNA, YSLEER. J lost 5 bases, V lost 0 bases, and 11 bases had no gene match. This chain's CDR3 is CASSQDGGTGGFPHEQYF. The CDR3 nucleotides are TGCGCCAGCAGCCAAGATGGAGGGACAGGGGGCTTCCCTCACGAGCAGTACTTC.

The rearrangement links TRBV11-2 to TRBJ2-3; D might be TRBD1 (5 bases). Trimming took off 8 bases at V and 6 bases at J, with 21 bases between the two ends. This CDR3 spans 15 amino acids. Germline V lookup: CDR1 SGHAT, CDR2 FQNNGV. The CDR3 region is CASSWGGALGDTQYF. CDR3 nucleotides: TGTGCCAGCTCCTGGGGCGGTGCACTTGGGGATACGCAGTATTTT. Complete variable domain (other parts from reference TRBV11-2 and TRBJ2-3): EAGVAQSPRYKIIEKRQSVAFWCNPISGHATLYWYQQILGQGPKLLIQFQNNGVVDDSQLPKDRFSAERLKGVDSTLKIQPAKLEDSAVYLCASSWGGALGDTQYFGPGTRLTVL.

This clonotype was seen a few times. The genes are TRBV12-3 or TRBV12-4 and TRBJ2-7, with 9 bases that match TRBD1. The trim removed 5 bases at V and 3 bases at J, leaving 8 bases unmatched. The CDR3 has 15 residues. CDR3 bases: TGTGCCAGCAGTCCCAACAGACAGGGGGACTACGAGCAGTACTTC. It translates to CASSPNRQGDYEQYF.

This clonotype came up a few times. The J gene is TRBJ2-1, the V gene TRBV6-5, with TRBD2 identical over 8 bases. The length of the CDR3 is 17 residues. Trimming removed 2 bases from V and 4 bases from J; junction bases left unmatched: 10. Germline CDR1 reads MNHEY; CDR2 reads SVGAGI. The CDR3 sequence is CASSYDRREAIYNEQFF. DNA of the CDR3: TGTGCCAGCAGTTACGATCGGCGGGAGGCGATTTACAATGAGCAGTTCTTC.

This clonotype turned up a few times. CDR3 residues: CASTGTEVSYEQYF. The CDR3, as DNA: TGCGCCAGCACGGGGACTGAAGTGTCCTACGAGCAGTACTTC. V gene TRBV5-1 combines with J gene TRBJ2-7, with TRBD2 as a possible D gene (6 bases). This CDR3 has 14 amino acids. The germline CDR1 and CDR2 sequences are SGHRS and YFSETQ. With 6 bases removed from V and 1 base from J, the gap between germline ends came to 14 bases.

The gene calls are TRBV7-2 and TRBJ1-2, with TRBD1 matching 11 bases. Per the germline V gene, CDR1 is SGHTA and CDR2 is FQGNSA. The CDR3 covers 16 residues. The ends lost 5 bases at V and 5 bases at J; junction bases unmatched: 10. As DNA, the CDR3 is TGTGCCAGCAGCCCGCCGGGACAGGGGGATGGGTATGGCTACACCTTC. It is translated as CASSPPGQGDGYGYTF.

This clonotype was recorded a few times. The gene calls are TRBV7-3 and TRBJ1-2; TRBD1 is a possible D gene (6 bases). The CDR3 spans 13 residues. Deletions cut 0 bases from V and 7 bases from J, with 9 bases between. CDR1 is SGHTA and CDR2 is FQGTGA in the germline V gene. CDR3: CASSLTQGFGYTF. The CDR3 DNA is TGTGCCAGCAGCTTAACCCAGGGGTTTGGCTACACCTTC.

This clonotype showed up many times. CDR3 DNA: TGTGCCAGCAGCTTAGATAGCGAAGAGACCCAGTACTTC. It translates to CASSLDSEETQYF. The chain carries TRBV7-2 and TRBJ2-5, with a possible D match to TRBD2 (5 bases). CDR1 and CDR2 (germline): SGHTA, FQGNSA. Trimming left V 1 base short and J 3 bases short, with 6 bases between. The CDR3 extends over 13 amino acids.

The chain is built from TRBV6-1 and TRBJ2-4; 9 nucleotides match TRBD1. The V and J ends lost 3 bases and 2 bases, in that order; junction bases with no gene match: 5. Germline V gene sequence: CDR1 MNHNS, CDR2 SASEGT. The CDR3 is made up of 16 amino acids. Here the CDR3 DNA reads TGTGCCAGCAGTGACTGGGACAGGGCGACCAAAAACATTCAGTACTTC. It is translated as CASSDWDRATKNIQYF.

This clonotype occurred a few times. The chain is built from TRBV4-1 and TRBJ2-3; tentative D call: TRBD2 (5 bases). CDR3 length: 18 residues. CDR1 and CDR2 (germline): MGHRA, YSYEKL. V lost 4 bases, J lost 4 bases, and 24 bases lay in between. The CDR3 nucleotides are TGCGCCAGCAGCCCCCGGGTGGTACTAGTTAGGAAGTCAGATACGCAGTATTTT. Protein: CASSPRVVLVRKSDTQYF.